The following is a TCR beta chain sequence with its context. Its antigen is as yet unknown. This record comes from a study of response to subunit inactivated influenza vaccine. Findings of the study overall: Researchers suggested that each seasonal influenza vaccination recruits few new T cells.

TCRdb ran MiXCR on the RT-PCR reads and lists one entry per CDR3 protein. In the table there are 500,000 to 600,000 distinct CDR3 sequences, about 14% of which are singletons. Sequencing was performed on PBMCs from blood, taken roughly 12 days after vaccination. This TCR came from a man aged 50-59 years who received an inactivated influenza vaccine.

The CDR3 DNA reads TGCGCCAGCAGCTTGGCCGTCCGCTTCGCGGGAGGCAACACCGGGGAGCTGTTTTTT. Its protein is CASSLAVRFAGGNTGELFF. V usage is TRBV5-1 and J usage is TRBJ2-2; 8 nucleotides align to TRBD2. Germline V gives CDR1 SGHRS, CDR2 YFSETQ. The CDR3 has 19 residues. V gave up 0 bases and J gave up 2 bases; unmatched junction bases: 12.